This T cell receptor (beta chain) was captured by sequencing in a study of identical twins. This clonotype was detected many times. Germline V gene sequence: CDR1 DFQATT, CDR2 SNEGSKA (reference sequence). V was trimmed by 0 bases and J by 4 bases, leaving 10 bases between them. This CDR3 contains 13 residues. TCRdb itself ran the 5' RACE reads through MiXCR, one entry per CDR3 protein. The table records about 430,000 distinct CDR3 sequences, less than 20% of them present only once. The specimen was naive T cells sorted from blood. The TCR comes from a man aged 50 to 59 in good health. The chain has TRBV20-1 and TRBJ2-7, with a possible D match to TRBD2 (5 bases). In DNA form, the CDR3 reads TGCAGTGCTAGAGATACTAGGAGATACGAGCAGTACTTC. Its translation: CSARDTRRYEQYF.